Listed below are T cell receptor beta chains from one sample, sequenced in a study of regulatory T cells in long-lasting Graves disease. TCRdb used MiXCR to reprocess the multiplex PCR reads, holding one entry per CDR3 protein. The profile shows 400,000 to 500,000 distinct CDR3 sequences, 20% to 25% of them singletons. The source material was peripheral blood mononuclear cells (PBMCs), sampled when the disease was refractory, from a patient treated with antithyroid drugs. These receptors all come from a female donor with Graves disease. CDR3s include the opening cysteine and the closing phenylalanine or tryptophan. D genes are given only for firm matches. Clone size is shown for a subset of rows, as once, few, many or a class of expanded clone.

TGTGCCAGCAGTTACTCGAATCCCGCTAGCGGGAAAGAGACCCAGTACTTC CASSYSNPASGKETQYF many TRBJ2-5 TRBV6-9 TRBD2
TGTGCCACCGACGACGGGCTGCAGCCCCAGCATTTT CATDDGLQPQHF many TRBJ1-5 TRBV24-1 -
TGTGCCAGCTCTTATACCGGGACAGGGCTGAAGCAGTACTTC CASSYTGTGLKQYF many TRBJ2-7 TRBV28 TRBD1
TGTGCCAGCAGCTCTACACGATTTGGGTTCTCTGGGGCCAACGTCCTGACTTTC CASSSTRFGFSGANVLTF - TRBJ2-6 TRBV28 -
TGTGCCAGCAGCTTGTATACAGGGCGCGCCTACGAGCAGTACTTC CASSLYTGRAYEQYF - TRBJ2-7 TRBV5-6 -
TGTGCCATCCGGCTCGGGGGAGGGGGACAAGAGACCCAGTACTTC CAIRLGGGGQETQYF - TRBJ2-5 TRBV10-3 -
TGTGCCAGTAGCAGTGAACAGGCTATGAACACTGAAGCTTTCTTT CASSSEQAMNTEAFF - TRBJ1-1 TRBV19 -
TGCAGTGCTGTCCCCGCCGGACTGGTGAAGGATCAGCCCCAGCATTTT CSAVPAGLVKDQPQHF few TRBJ1-5 TRBV20-1 -
TGTGCCAGCAGACGTACAGGGGGAGGAACTGAAGCTTTCTTT CASRRTGGGTEAFF many TRBJ1-1 TRBV7-2 TRBD1
TGTGCCAGCAGCCAAGGGGCTTTGCCGAAACTGTTTTTT CASSQGALPKLFF many TRBJ1-4 TRBV7-9 -
TGTGCCAGCAGCCAAAGTGCATATGCAATTCAGCCCCAGCATTTT CASSQSAYAIQPQHF many TRBJ1-5 TRBV16 -
TGTGCCAGCAGATCGGAAGGAAACACCATATATTTT CASRSEGNTIYF - TRBJ1-3 TRBV25-1 -
TGTGCCAGCAGTGGCAGACTCTCCCGAGGCGATGAGCAGTTCTTC CASSGRLSRGDEQFF - TRBJ2-1 TRBV12-3/TRBV12-4 -
TGTGCCAGCAGCCCACGAGCGGGACTCCTCTACGAGCAGTACTTC CASSPRAGLLYEQYF few TRBJ2-7 TRBV9 TRBD2
TGTGCCAGCAGAGCCGGGACTAGCGGGGTCAATGAGCAGTTCTTC CASRAGTSGVNEQFF - TRBJ2-1 TRBV7-2 TRBD2
TGTGCCAGCAGCTTGGGACGGCTGAATTCACCCCTCCACTTT CASSLGRLNSPLHF few TRBJ1-6 TRBV7-9 -
TGCAGTGCTAGTGAGAGGGGCTACAATCAGCCCCAGCATTTT CSASERGYNQPQHF few TRBJ1-5 TRBV20-1 -
TGTGCCAGCAGTCCCCTCGGGGGGGCCAACGTCCTGACTTTC CASSPLGGANVLTF - TRBJ2-6 TRBV12-3/TRBV12-4 -
TGTGCCAGCAGTCCCGCGGGAGGCTATGGCTACACCTTC CASSPAGGYGYTF many TRBJ1-2 TRBV28 -
TGCGCCAGCAGCACAATTAGGAGCGGGGAGCTGTTTTTT CASSTIRSGELFF - TRBJ2-2 TRBV4-1 -
TGTGCCAGCAGTTTGTCTAGCGGGGGGGCCGACAATGAGCAGTTCTTC CASSLSSGGADNEQFF many TRBJ2-1 TRBV27 TRBD2
TGTGCCAGCAGTGAACTCCGGGGTAGGCCCAATGAGCAGTTCTTC CASSELRGRPNEQFF few TRBJ2-1 TRBV2 -
TGTGCCAGCAGTCCATCCGCGGCACGGAAGACGAACACTGAAGCTTTCTTT CASSPSAARKTNTEAFF many TRBJ1-1 TRBV28 -
TGTGCCAGCAGCCGGGACGGATCTAACACCGGGGAGCTGTTTTTT CASSRDGSNTGELFF - TRBJ2-2 TRBV12-3/TRBV12-4 -
TGCAGCGTTGGGCCGGACGGGGCCGAGCAGTACTTC CSVGPDGAEQYF - TRBJ2-7 TRBV29-1 -
TGTGCCTGGATAGAAGGAAATAATTCACCCCTCCACTTT CAWIEGNNSPLHF many TRBJ1-6 TRBV30 -
TGCGCCAGCAGCTTGGAGGGGACAGGCTTAGAGACCCAGTACTTC CASSLEGTGLETQYF - TRBJ2-5 TRBV5-1 TRBD1
TGTGCCTGGAGGGTACGGGACAGCCCTAACTATGGCTACACCTTC CAWRVRDSPNYGYTF - TRBJ1-2 TRBV30 TRBD1
TGCGCCAGCAGCTTGTTCCCGGGGTCAGGACAAGAGACCCAGTACTTC CASSLFPGSGQETQYF many TRBJ2-5 TRBV5-1 -
TGTGCCAGCAGTGGATGGGAGTCTGGGGCCAACGTCCTGACCTTC CASSGWESGANVLTF few TRBJ2-6 TRBV6-1 -
TGTGCCAGTAGTATAGACCTGGGCTCGGATGAAGCTTTCTTT CASSIDLGSDEAFF - TRBJ1-1 TRBV19 -
TGTGCCAGCAGTACCGGGACAGATGACACCGGGGAGCTGTTTTTT CASSTGTDDTGELFF many TRBJ2-2 TRBV28 TRBD1
TGCAGCGTGCAGGGGGCGTCTAATGAAAAACTGTTTTTT CSVQGASNEKLFF - TRBJ1-4 TRBV29-1 TRBD1
TGCAGGGCTACAGGGGCGTTTCTGGGGGATACGCAGTATTTT CRATGAFLGDTQYF - TRBJ2-3 TRBV20-1 TRBD1
TGCGCCAGCAGCTACGGACCAGTTGCCTCGAACACCAGGGAGCTGTTTTTT CASSYGPVASNTRELFF - TRBJ2-2 TRBV5-1 -
TGTGCCACCAGTGACGACAGGGGATCGGGAGAGACCCAGTACTTC CATSDDRGSGETQYF many TRBJ2-5 TRBV24-1 TRBD1
TGTGCCAGCAGTTTACTCGGGGGGGAGGTCGGGGAGCTGTTTTTT CASSLLGGEVGELFF few TRBJ2-2 TRBV28 TRBD2
TGTGCCAGCTCACCAACGCAGGACGCGACCCAGTACTTC CASSPTQDATQYF few TRBJ2-5 TRBV18 -
TGTGCCAGCAGCTCGCCGACAGGGACCTCTGGCTACACCTTC CASSSPTGTSGYTF few TRBJ1-2 TRBV5-5 TRBD1
TGTGCCACCAGCAGCGGGAGGGGTATAGGAGTCTACGAGCAGTACTTC CATSSGRGIGVYEQYF - TRBJ2-7 TRBV15 TRBD2
TGTGCCAGCAGCTTGAAACACATGAACACTGAAGCTTTCTTT CASSLKHMNTEAFF - TRBJ1-1 TRBV5-5 -
TGTGCCACCAGTGATTCCGGGACAGGGCCTTCCGAGCAGTACTTC CATSDSGTGPSEQYF once TRBJ2-7 TRBV24-1 TRBD1
TGTGCCAGCAGGGATGGGGTAGCGCCCTACAATGAGCAGTTCTTC CASRDGVAPYNEQFF - TRBJ2-1 TRBV12-3/TRBV12-4 -
TGTGCCAGCACCCCGGCCGGGCGCCATCAGCCCCAGCATTTT CASTPAGRHQPQHF few TRBJ1-5 TRBV6-2/TRBV6-3 -
TGCAGCGTTGAGAAAACCGGGCCCAAAAACATTCAGTACTTC CSVEKTGPKNIQYF many TRBJ2-4 TRBV29-1 -
TGTGCCAGCAGTTTTGGCAGGGTTAACACCGGGGAGCTGTTTTTT CASSFGRVNTGELFF many TRBJ2-2 TRBV12-3/TRBV12-4 -
TGCAGCGTTTATGATCAGGGTGGTGGCACTGAAGCTTTCTTT CSVYDQGGGTEAFF - TRBJ1-1 TRBV29-1 -
TGTGCCAGCAGTGAATGGTCTAGCGGGCTCCAAGAGACCCAGTACTTC CASSEWSSGLQETQYF - TRBJ2-5 TRBV6-1 TRBD2
TGTGCCAGCAGTTCGTCGGGGGGCGCATTTAGGGGAAACTATGGCTACACCTTC CASSSSGGAFRGNYGYTF many TRBJ1-2 TRBV6-2/TRBV6-3 -
TGCGCCAGCAGCCCAGGGGGGGAGAGGATTGAAGCTTTCTTT CASSPGGERIEAFF - TRBJ1-1 TRBV5-1 TRBD1
TGTGCCATTCTCCCACAACTAGGGGAAACCTATGGCTACACCTTC CAILPQLGETYGYTF many TRBJ1-2 TRBV10-3 -